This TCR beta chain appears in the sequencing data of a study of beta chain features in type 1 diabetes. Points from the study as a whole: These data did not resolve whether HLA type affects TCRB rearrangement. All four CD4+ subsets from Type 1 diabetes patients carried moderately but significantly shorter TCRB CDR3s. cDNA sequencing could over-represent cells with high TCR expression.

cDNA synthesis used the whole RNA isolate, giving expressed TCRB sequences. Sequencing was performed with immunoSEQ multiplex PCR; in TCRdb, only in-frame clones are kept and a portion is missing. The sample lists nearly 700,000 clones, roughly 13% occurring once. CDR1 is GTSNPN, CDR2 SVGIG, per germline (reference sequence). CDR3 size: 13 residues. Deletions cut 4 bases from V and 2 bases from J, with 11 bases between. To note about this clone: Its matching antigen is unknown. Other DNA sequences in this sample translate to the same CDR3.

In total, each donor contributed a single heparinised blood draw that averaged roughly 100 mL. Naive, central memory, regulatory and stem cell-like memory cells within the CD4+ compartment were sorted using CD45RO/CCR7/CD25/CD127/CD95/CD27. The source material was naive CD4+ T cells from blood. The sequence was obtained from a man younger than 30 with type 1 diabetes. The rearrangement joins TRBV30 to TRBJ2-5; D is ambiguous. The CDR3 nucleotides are TGTGCCTGGACGACGGGCGGTCAAGAGACCCAGTACTTC. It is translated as CAWTTGGQETQYF.